A selection of T cell receptor beta chains follows, all from one sample in a study of vaccination effects on CD4 cells after COVID-19. Method: immunoSEQ multiplex PCR; TCRdb's copy keeps in-frame clones and lacks some. This sample has 10,000 to 13,000 clones, with roughly 70% found just once. For these receptors, no antigen is known. Sequencing used CD4+ T cells from PBMCs cultured with HCoV-229E spike peptides, obtained before COVID-19 vaccination. The receptors here all came from a human donor who received a COVID-19 vaccine. Each CDR3 is given with its conserved first and last residue. The D gene is left open where the match is weak. Clone sizes are given selectively: once, few, many, or a class where the clone is expanded.

>TRBJ1-5|TRBV28|.|.
CASRPGGQPQHF
TGTGCCAGCCGCCCTGGAGGTCAGCCCCAGCATTTT
>TRBJ1-5|TRBV2|.|.
CASRPDAVSSNQPQHF
TGTGCCAGCAGGCCCGACGCAGTATCAAGCAATCAGCCCCAGCATTTT
>TRBJ2-3|TRBV5-4|TRBD2|.
CASSPSGGHRDTQYF
TGTGCCAGCAGCCCTAGCGGGGGGCACAGAGATACGCAGTATTTT
>TRBJ1-5|TRBV2|.|.
CASGRGPDNQPQHF
TGTGCCAGCGGGCGGGGACCGGATAATCAGCCCCAGCATTTT
>TRBJ1-4|TRBV18|.|.
CASSPREGLEKLFF
TGTGCCAGCTCACCCCGGGAGGGGCTAGAAAAACTGTTTTTT
>TRBJ2-5|TRBV5-1|.|.
CASSLVFPLEETQYF
TGCGCCAGCAGCTTGGTTTTCCCCCTAGAGGAGACCCAGTACTTC
>TRBJ2-2|TRBV24-1|TRBD2|.
CATSDSGGITGELFF
TGTGCCACCAGTGATTCGGGGGGTATCACCGGGGAGCTGTTTTTT
>TRBJ2-1|TRBV9|.|.
CASSVGWRSKQFF
TGTGCCAGCAGCGTAGGATGGAGGAGTAAGCAGTTCTTC
>TRBJ1-2|TRBV5-8|.|.
CASSRGTNYGYTF
TGTGCCAGCAGTCGGGGCACTAACTATGGCTACACCTTC
>TRBJ2-7|TRBV5-4|.|.
CASSKGGPSDSYEQYF
TGTGCCAGCAGCAAAGGGGGACCATCTGACTCCTACGAGCAGTACTTC
>TRBJ2-7|TRBV7-2|TRBD2|.
CASSLVQRGFEQYF
TGTGCCAGCAGCTTAGTCCAGCGGGGGTTCGAGCAGTACTTC
>TRBJ1-5|TRBV6-2/TRBV6-3|.|.
CASSYQDNQPQHF
TGTGCCAGCAGTTACCAGGACAATCAGCCCCAGCATTTT
>TRBJ1-1|TRBV6-5|.|.
CASSYSGTSGVQGFF
TGTGCCAGCAGTTACTCGGGTACGAGCGGGGTCCAAGGTTTCTTT
>TRBJ1-1|TRBV18|.|.
CASSDTTEAFF
TGTGCCAGCTCCGACACGACTGAAGCTTTCTTT
>TRBJ2-3|TRBV2|TRBD2|.
CASRPGLAGTDTQYF
TGTGCCAGCAGACCGGGACTAGCCGGCACAGATACGCAGTATTTT
>TRBJ2-7|TRBV25-1|.|.
CASSEYTEQYF
TGTGCCAGCAGTGAATATACCGAGCAGTACTTC
>TRBJ1-3|TRBV5-6|TRBD1|.
CASSLGGTDSGNTIYF
TGTGCCAGCAGCCTGGGGGGGACAGACTCTGGAAACACCATATATTTT
>TRBJ1-3|TRBV7-2|.|.
CASSLDGVGNTIYF
TGTGCCAGCAGCTTAGATGGGGTAGGAAACACCATATATTTT
>TRBJ1-2|TRBV7-9|.|.
CASSPRGLAGYTF
TGTGCCAGCAGCCCCAGGGGTCTGGCTGGCTACACCTTC
>TRBJ2-3|TRBV9|TRBD2|.
CASSVGTSGGTDTQYF
TGTGCCAGCAGCGTAGGGACTAGCGGAGGCACAGATACGCAGTATTTT
>TRBJ1-1|TRBV28|TRBD1|once
CASSLRTGNTEAFF
TGTGCCAGCAGTTTACGGACAGGTAACACTGAAGCTTTCTTT
>TRBJ1-6|TRBV9|.|.
CASSDDPYNSPLHF
TGTGCCAGCAGCGACGACCCCTATAATTCACCCCTCCACTTT
>TRBJ2-1|TRBV4-1|.|.
CASSKPPARNEQFF
TGCGCCAGCAGCAAACCACCAGCGAGGAATGAGCAGTTCTTC
>TRBJ1-1|TRBV5-1|.|.
CASSLRGRAGTTEAFF
TGCGCCAGCAGCTTGAGGGGTAGAGCAGGGACCACTGAAGCTTTCTTT
>TRBJ1-1|TRBV4-1|.|few
CASSQVGRGAVNTEAFF
TGCGCCAGCAGCCAAGTGGGCAGGGGCGCGGTGAACACTGAAGCTTTCTTT
>TRBJ1-2|TRBV19|.|.
CASSRRTAVNYGYTF
TGTGCCAGTAGTAGGCGGACGGCCGTTAACTATGGCTACACCTTC
>TRBJ1-5|TRBV14|TRBD1|few
CASSLDRACNQPQHF
TGTGCCAGCAGTCTGGACAGGGCGTGCAATCAGCCCCAGCATTTT
>TRBJ2-3|TRBV2|.|.
CASTASTDTQYF
TGTGCCAGCACCGCTAGCACAGATACGCAGTATTTT
>TRBJ1-2|TRBV5-5|TRBD1|few
CASSLEPGQGYHRGYGYTF
TGTGCCAGCAGCTTGGAACCGGGACAGGGGTATCACCGGGGGTATGGCTACACCTTC
>TRBJ1-4|TRBV5-1|.|.
CASSLRPLGEKLFF
TGCGCCAGCAGCTTGAGACCGTTGGGCGAAAAACTGTTTTTT
>TRBJ2-1|TRBV6-5|TRBD2|.
CASSPSTSGSYEQFF
TGTGCCAGCAGTCCATCGACTAGCGGGAGTTATGAGCAGTTCTTC